Listed here is a single TCR beta chain. The data belong to a study of technical replicates of blood from a handful of donors. Some clones are missing from TCRdb's copy, which holds only in-frame ones; the method was immunoSEQ multiplex PCR. The sample has about 85,000 clones, about 94% seen once. Sample: T cells isolated from PBMCs. The sequence derives from a human donor in good health.

Written as DNA, the CDR3 is TGCGCCAGCAGCCCAGGGCTAGGGGGGGCCTATGGCTACACCTTC. It translates to CASSPGLGGAYGYTF. J is TRBJ1-2 and V is TRBV4-1; a weak D match, TRBD1 (6 bases). CDR1 and CDR2 (germline): MGHRA, YSYEKL. There are 15 residues in the CDR3. Trimming pared 4 bases from V and 4 bases from J, leaving 16 bases between.